These 29 T cell receptor beta chains originate from one sample sequenced in a study of blood T cell repertoires in COVID-19. Libraries were prepared by immunoSEQ multiplex PCR; TCRdb keeps only in-frame clonotypes and omits some of them. This table has about 200,000 clones, 80% to 95% appearing once. Sequencing was performed on peripheral blood. All receptors come from a man aged 50 to 60 with acute or convalescent COVID-19.

The gene calls are TRBV28 and TRBJ2-1, with a weak D call TRBD2 (5 bases). Trimming removed 2 bases from V and 10 bases from J, with 6 bases in between. Per the germline V gene, CDR1 is MDHEN and CDR2 is SYDVKM. This CDR3 has 11 residues. The CDR3 is CASSLTGEQFF. The CDR3 nucleotides are TGTGCCAGCAGTTTAACGGGGGAGCAGTTCTTC.

V usage is TRBV2 and J usage is TRBJ2-5; D is possibly TRBD1 (5 bases). In germline, CDR1 is SNHLY, CDR2 FYNNEI. The CDR3 has 11 residues. V was pared by 8 bases and J by 3 bases, with 7 bases between. The CDR3 DNA sequence: TGTGCCAGCGGACATGAAGAGACCCAGTACTTC. Amino acid sequence: CASGHEETQYF.

This clone was recorded a few times. The gene calls are TRBV10-3 and TRBJ1-1, with 7 bases lining up with TRBD1. The CDR3 runs 14 residues. The junction had 6 bases not matched to a gene; V was cut back by 6 bases and J by 2 bases. Per the germline V gene, CDR1 is ENHRY and CDR2 is SYGVKD. CDR3 nucleotide sequence: TGTGCCATCAGAACCGGGACAGTTAACACTGAAGCTTTCTTT. It yields the protein CAIRTGTVNTEAFF.

The V call is TRBV29-1, the J call TRBJ2-5, with 13 nucleotides matching TRBD2. Germline V gene lookup returns CDR1 SQVTM and CDR2 ANQGSEA. The CDR3 spans 14 residues. V gave up 7 bases and J gave up 3 bases; unmatched junction bases: 5. As DNA, the CDR3 is TGCAGCGCTCTGGGACTAGCGGGAAAAGAGACCCAGTACTTC. It codes for CSALGLAGKETQYF.

This clone was seen more than once but under ten times. The chain carries TRBV3-1 (or the pseudogene TRBV3-2) and TRBJ1-4; the D is unclear. The V gene's germline CDR1 is LGHDT and CDR2 YNNKEL (reference sequence). CDR3 length: 13 amino acids. Trimming cost V 5 bases and J 3 bases, with 7 bases left between them. The CDR3 DNA reads as TGTGCCAGCAGCTCGGGTCCTAATGAAAAACTGTTTTTT. Amino acid sequence: CASSSGPNEKLFF.

The chain recombines TRBV28 with TRBJ2-3, with a tentative D call TRBD1 (6 bases). The CDR3 is made up of 17 amino acids. The V gene's germline CDR1 is MDHEN and CDR2 SYDVKM. The ends were cut back, 6 bases at V and 6 bases at J, with 25 bases in the middle. The CDR3 here is CASSGQTGAISVDTQYF. The CDR3 coding sequence is TGTGCCAGCAGCGGACAGACCGGGGCCATAAGTGTTGATACGCAGTATTTT.

The chain joins TRBV28 to TRBJ1-5; 9 bases map to TRBD1. V dropped 5 bases and J dropped 3; count of bases not matched to a gene: 5. The V gene's germline CDR1 is MDHEN and CDR2 SYDVKM. This CDR3 comprises 15 residues. In nucleotides, the CDR3 is TGTGCCAGCAGTGGGGGGACAGGGAACAATCAGCCCCAGCATTTT. This gives the protein CASSGGTGNNQPQHF.

The chain is built from TRBV7-2 and TRBJ1-1; D remains unclear. Germline assignment: CDR1 SGHTA and CDR2 FQGNSA. This CDR3 has 14 residues. V lost 10 bases and J lost 0, with 15 bases in between. Here the CDR3 reads CATYWARMNTEAFF. CDR3 nucleotides: TGTGCCACATACTGGGCACGGATGAACACTGAAGCTTTCTTT.

This chain joins TRBV19 and TRBJ2-1, with 16 bases fitting TRBD2. V trimming: 5 bases; J trimming: 5 bases; junction bases outside the gene matches: 9. Per the germline V gene, CDR1 is LNHDA and CDR2 is SQIVND (reference sequence). CDR3 length: 18 residues. The CDR3 coding sequence is TGTGCCAGTAGTGTGGGACTAGCGGGAGGGCGAATTAACAATGAGCAGTTCTTC. Amino acids: CASSVGLAGGRINNEQFF. Full variable domain (remainder filled in from reference TRBV19 and TRBJ2-1): DGGITQSPKYLFRKEGQNVTLSCEQNLNHDAMYWYRQDPGQGLRLIYYSQIVNDFQKGDIAEGYSVSREKKESFPLTVTSAQKNPTAFYLCASSVGLAGGRINNEQFFGPGTRLTVL.

The chain couples TRBV7-2 to TRBJ2-7, with TRBD1 identical over 8 bases. Germline CDR1 SGHTA, CDR2 FQGNSA. Trimming removed 4 bases from V and 3 bases from J; junction bases left unmatched: 11. The CDR3 is made up of 16 amino acids. CDR3 region: CASSWKTGAPVYEQYF. CDR3 in DNA: TGTGCCAGCAGCTGGAAGACAGGGGCCCCCGTCTACGAGCAGTACTTC.

The chain couples TRBV7-2 to TRBJ1-1, with TRBD1 matching over 9 bases. J lost 4 bases, V lost 3 bases, and 9 bases had no gene match. This CDR3 contains 16 residues. Germline assignment: CDR1 SGHTA and CDR2 FQGNSA. CDR3 sequence reads: CASSFRNRGQGTEAFF. CDR3 in DNA: TGTGCCAGCAGCTTCCGGAACAGGGGGCAGGGCACTGAAGCTTTCTTT.

The sample holds many counts of this clone. This sequence joins TRBV5-6 and TRBJ2-2; 10 bases are shared with TRBD2. Looked up from germline, CDR1 is SGHDT and CDR2 is YYEEEE. The CDR3 length is 16 residues. Unmatched junction bases numbered 5, after V lost 3 bases and J lost 3 bases. The CDR3 region is CASSSGTSAYTGELFF. The CDR3 nucleotides read TGTGCCAGCAGCTCCGGGACTAGCGCTTACACCGGGGAGCTGTTTTTT.

The V call is TRBV28, the J call TRBJ2-1; 7 bases fit TRBD1. V gave up 6 bases and J gave up 2 bases; unmatched junction bases: 7. The CDR3 contains 15 residues. Germline V CDR1 and CDR2: MDHEN, SYDVKM. The CDR3 region has the DNA TGTGCCAGCAGGTCCGGGACAGTCACCTACAATGAGCAGTTCTTC. It yields the protein CASRSGTVTYNEQFF.

The gene calls are TRBV6-6 and TRBJ2-3, with TRBD2 matching 8 bases. J lost 7 bases, V lost 6 bases, and 3 bases had no gene match. The length of the CDR3 is 12 residues. CDR1 MNHNY and CDR2 SVGAGI come from the germline V gene (reference sequence). CDR3 in amino acids: CASRPGGNTQYF. CDR3 in DNA: TGTGCCAGCAGACCGGGGGGGAATACGCAGTATTTT.

V is TRBV9 and J is TRBJ2-2; 8 nucleotides agree with TRBD1. The CDR3 runs 15 residues. V lost 5 bases to trimming and J lost 4 bases; unmatched junction nucleotides: 7. Germline assignment: CDR1 SGDLS and CDR2 YYNGEE. CDR3 residues: CASRFGQGGTGELFF. As DNA, the CDR3 is TGTGCCAGCAGATTCGGACAGGGAGGCACCGGGGAGCTGTTTTTT.

The chain uses TRBV5-6 and TRBJ2-3; TRBD1 might be the D (7 bases). CDR3 length equals 16 residues. CDR1 and CDR2 (germline): SGHDT, YYEEEE. The V and J ends lost 5 bases and 7 bases respectively, with 23 bases between them. CDR3 bases: TGTGCCAGCAGTTTTTTGGGCCAGGGGGGTTCGAATACGCAGTATTTT. Translation: CASSFLGQGGSNTQYF.

This clone was recorded only once. CDR3 residues: CASSVHRASPLHF. CDR3 bases: TGTGCCAGCAGTGTCCACAGGGCTTCACCCCTCCACTTT. The V and J genes are TRBV27 and TRBJ1-6; D may be TRBD1 (6 bases). The CDR3 length is 13 residues. V lost 5 bases to trimming and J lost 9 bases, with 11 bases between them. Germline V CDR1 and CDR2: MNHEY, SMNVEV (reference sequence).

CDR3 sequence: CASSRPGDGTGELFF. The DNA for the CDR3 is TGTGCCAGCAGCCGACCGGGAGATGGCACCGGGGAGCTGTTTTTT. V and J are TRBV21-1 and TRBJ2-2; whether TRBD2, the table's D call, matches the DNA was not checked. TRBV21-1 is an annotated pseudogene. The CDR3 is made up of 15 amino acids.

The chain uses TRBV7-3 and TRBJ2-2, with D hard to call. Germline loops: CDR1 SGHTA, CDR2 FQGTGA. V lost 2 bases and J lost 0, with 7 bases in between. This CDR3 has 15 residues. The CDR3 DNA reads as TGTGCCAGCAGCTTATGGCAAGCGAACACCGGGGAGCTGTTTTTT. This encodes CASSLWQANTGELFF.

The chain employs TRBV4-3 and TRBJ2-3; TRBD1 might be the D (6 bases). This CDR3 comprises 15 residues. V dropped 4 bases and J dropped 0 bases, with 11 bases sitting between them. Germline V gene sequence: CDR1 LGHNA, CDR2 YSLEER. CDR3 in DNA: TGCGCCAGCAGCCCACAAACAGGGAGCACAGATACGCAGTATTTT. Translating gives CASSPQTGSTDTQYF.

CDR3 protein: CASSFASVFSGNTIYF. The CDR3 DNA reads TGCGCCAGCAGTTTCGCCAGCGTGTTCTCTGGAAACACCATATATTTT. The gene calls are TRBV10-2 and TRBJ1-3; D uncertain. V was shortened by 5 bases and J by 0 bases, with 14 bases between the two germline ends. The CDR3 covers 16 residues. Germline V lookup: CDR1 WSHSY, CDR2 SAAADI.

The chain employs TRBV6-1 and TRBJ2-7, with 8 positions matching TRBD2. J lost 0 bases, V lost 6 bases, and 4 bases had no gene match. This CDR3 region has 14 residues. Germline CDR1 and CDR2: MNHNS and SASEGT. The CDR3 reads CASRTSAHSYEQYV. CDR3 DNA sequence: TGTGCCAGCAGGACTAGCGCCCACTCCTACGAGCAGTACGTC.

The J gene is TRBJ1-5, the V gene TRBV6-2 or TRBV6-3; 8 nucleotides match TRBD1. Germline V gene lookup returns CDR1 MNHEY and CDR2 SVGEGT. The ends lost 2 bases at V and 5 bases at J; junction bases unmatched: 11. The length of the CDR3 is 17 residues. The CDR3 loop is CASSYTRTWTGHQPQHF. For the CDR3, the DNA is TGTGCCAGCAGTTACACCCGAACCTGGACAGGGCATCAGCCCCAGCATTTT.

This clone has more than one count but fewer than ten. V usage is TRBV5-1 and J usage is TRBJ2-5; D perhaps matches TRBD2 (6 bases). CDR3 length: 16 residues. The V gene lost 4 bases and the J gene lost 1 base, with 17 bases spanning the gap. The V gene's germline CDR1 is SGHRS and CDR2 YFSETQ. CDR3 nucleotide sequence: TGCGCCAGCAGCCCCGGGCGGGCGGGACCCCAAGAGACCCAGTACTTC. This codes for CASSPGRAGPQETQYF.

The gene calls are TRBV10-3 and TRBJ1-6; 9 bases align to TRBD1. J lost 3 bases, V lost 3 bases, and 18 bases had no gene match. Germline CDR1 and CDR2: ENHRY and SYGVKD. CDR3 length: 21 residues. CDR3 DNA sequence: TGTGCCATCAGTGACGATAAAACTAACCGGGACAGGGTAAGCTATAATTCACCCCTCCACTTT. Protein: CAISDDKTNRDRVSYNSPLHF.

This chain's CDR3 is CASSPRTVVSNQPQHF. The CDR3 nucleotides read TGTGCCAGCTCACCCCGGACAGTGGTAAGCAATCAGCCCCAGCATTTT. The chain recombines TRBV18 with TRBJ1-5; perhaps TRBD1 as D (6 bases). This CDR3 has 16 amino acids. CDR1 is KGHSH, CDR2 LQKENI, per germline. V dropped 3 bases and J dropped 1 base, with 13 bases sitting between them.

This chain links TRBV18 with TRBJ1-6; 8 nucleotides agree with TRBD1. Germline lookup yields CDR1 KGHSH and CDR2 LQKENI. Losses at the gene ends were 6 bases for V and 9 bases for J; bases not matched to a gene: 10. The CDR3 extends over 15 amino acids. DNA for the CDR3: TGTGCCAGCTCCAGCCTCGGGACAGGCATTTCACCCCTCCACTTT. This encodes CASSSLGTGISPLHF. Full variable domain (outside the CDR3, taken from reference TRBV18 and TRBJ1-6): NAGVMQNPRHLVRRRGQEARLRCSPMKGHSHVYWYRQLPEEGLKFMVYLQKENIIDESGMPKERFSAEFPKEGPSILRIQQVVRGDSAAYFCASSSLGTGISPLHFGNGTRLTVT.

The genes are TRBV7-9 and TRBJ2-7, with D perhaps TRBD2 (5 bases). CDR3 length: 16 residues. Germline CDR1 is SEHNR and CDR2 is FQNEAQ (reference sequence). The V end lost 5 bases, the J end lost 0 bases, and 17 bases lay between the germline ends. The CDR3 loop reads CASSPGRRAGSYEQYF. CDR3 sequence (DNA): TGTGCCAGCAGCCCCGGGCGGCGGGCGGGCTCCTACGAGCAGTACTTC.

This chain connects TRBV30 to TRBJ1-2; D is possibly TRBD1 (5 bases). Trimming removed 0 bases from V and 4 bases from J, with 15 bases in between. The V gene's germline CDR1 is GTSNPN and CDR2 SVGIG (reference sequence). The CDR3 has 15 residues. CDR3 amino acids: CAWSVLLGGGYGYTF. The CDR3 DNA reads as TGTGCCTGGAGTGTACTTCTGGGGGGAGGCTATGGCTACACCTTC.